This T cell receptor (beta chain) appears in the sequencing data of a study of blood T cell repertoires in COVID-19. About the study: PBMCs, B-cell-depleted T cells, or T cells provided the cDNA or gDNA that made up the material.

Trimming removed 5 bases from V and 5 bases from J; junction bases left unmatched: 9. The CDR3 spans 14 residues. The germline CDR1 and CDR2 sequences are SGHRS and YFSETQ. Method: immunoSEQ multiplex PCR; TCRdb's copy keeps in-frame clones and lacks some. This repertoire shows about 220,000 clones, around four fifths found once; its top ten account for approximately 4.8%. This clone occurred many times. The sequenced sample was peripheral blood. The sequence was obtained from a woman between 70 and 85 years old with acute or convalescent COVID-19. The chain has TRBV5-1 and TRBJ2-7; 8 bases map to TRBD1. This CDR3 reads CASRDAGGGNEQYF. DNA of the CDR3: TGCGCCAGCAGGGACGCAGGGGGCGGGAACGAGCAGTACTTC.